The rows below give T cell receptor beta chains drawn from one sample of a study of T cell repertoires in cytomegalovirus infection. Their recognized antigens are unknown. TCRdb re-analysed the reads in MiXCR, keeping a single row per CDR3 protein. Of roughly 730,000 distinct CDR3 sequences in the sample, 30% to 35% are singletons; the top ten hold 15% to 20%. The specimen comprised cultured PBMCs, sampled from culture after CMV antigen stimulation. The receptors were gathered from a human donor in good health (CMV status not recorded). Some clones in this sample may be carry-over from other donors' samples. Each CDR3 is given with its conserved first and last residue. The D gene is left open where the match is weak. The size field is filled for only some rows; it gives once, few, many or a size class.

j_call cdr3_length clone_size d_call v_call cdr3_nt cdr3_aa
TRBJ2-1 18 NA TRBD2 TRBV7-8 TGTGCCAGCCTATTAGTGGGACTAGCGGGAGCCTCCTACAATGAGCAGTTCTTC CASLLVGLAGASYNEQFF
TRBJ2-1 17 NA TRBD2 TRBV29-1 TGCAGCGTTCCTCTACTAGCGGGAGGGTTCCGTGGGAGTGAGCAGTTCTTC CSVPLLAGGFRGSEQFF
TRBJ2-5 17 NA TRBD2 TRBV7-9 TGTGCCAGCAGCTTATTTGCTAGCGGGAGGGCCGGAGAGACCCAGTACTTC CASSLFASGRAGETQYF
TRBJ2-1 12 NA NA TRBV7-9 TGTGCCAGCAGCACGTCGGGTTATGAGCAGTTCTTC CASSTSGYEQFF
TRBJ1-6 16 NA NA TRBV20-1 TGCAGTGCTAGAGTCCGCCTAAGCTCCTATAATTCACCCCTCCACTTT CSARVRLSSYNSPLHF
TRBJ2-3 17 many TRBD2 TRBV7-2 TGTGCCAGCCACCGATACCGAGCGGGACTCTCCACAGATACGCAGTATTTT CASHRYRAGLSTDTQYF
TRBJ2-3 15 NA TRBD2 TRBV20-1 TGCAGTGCTAGTATTGGCGGGGGGGCCCCAGATACGCAGTATTTT CSASIGGGAPDTQYF
TRBJ2-6 14 many NA TRBV7-2 TGTGCCAGCAGAAGGGTCTCTGGGGCCAACGTCCTGACTTTC CASRRVSGANVLTF
TRBJ1-4 14 few TRBD1 TRBV12-3/TRBV12-4 TGTGCCAGCAGTCGAGGGACAGGGGTGGATAAACTGTTTTTT CASSRGTGVDKLFF
TRBJ2-1 13 NA TRBD2 TRBV12-3/TRBV12-4 TGTGCCAGCAGGGTGGGGGGGTACAATGAGCAGTTCTTC CASRVGGYNEQFF
TRBJ2-1 20 few TRBD2 TRBV12-3/TRBV12-4 TGTGCCAGCAGTTTATCGCGGGGCTTATTTCGGACTAGCGGGAGTAATGAGCAGTTCTTC CASSLSRGLFRTSGSNEQFF
TRBJ2-1 15 NA NA TRBV7-8 TGTGCCAGCAGCCATATCGCTGGCTCGGGGCATGAGCAGTTCTTC CASSHIAGSGHEQFF
TRBJ2-1 19 NA TRBD2 TRBV20-1 TGCAGTGCTAGCGGAGAAGATCAGGGATGGCTAGCGGGAGTCTATGAGCAGTTCTTC CSASGEDQGWLAGVYEQFF
TRBJ1-4 15 NA NA TRBV11-2 TGTGCCAGCAGCCCCTTCGGTACAGCTGGTGAAAAACTGTTTTTT CASSPFGTAGEKLFF
TRBJ2-1 16 NA NA TRBV19 TGTGCCAGTAGTCCGCGGAGTTTCCACTCCTACAATGAGCAGTTCTTC CASSPRSFHSYNEQFF
TRBJ2-7 16 NA TRBD1 TRBV12-3/TRBV12-4 TGTGCCAGCAGTGTGGGACAGGCCCCGGGCTCCTACGAGCAGTACTTC CASSVGQAPGSYEQYF
TRBJ1-2 15 many NA TRBV7-2 TGTGCCAGCAGCTTAGTTGGATCGACAAACTATGGCTACACCTTC CASSLVGSTNYGYTF
TRBJ1-5 14 few NA TRBV20-1 TGCAGTGCTCCTATTGCTTCCCTCGGTCAGCCCCAGCATTTT CSAPIASLGQPQHF
TRBJ2-3 14 many TRBD2 TRBV7-6 TGTGCCAGCAGCCTCGGACTAGAGTCGGATACGCAGTATTTT CASSLGLESDTQYF
TRBJ1-1 16 once NA TRBV7-9 TGTGCCAGCAGCTTAAAGGACCCCGCTTTGGGCACTGAAGCTTTCTTT CASSLKDPALGTEAFF
TRBJ2-7 17 NA TRBD2 TRBV20-1 TGCAGTGCTAGAGCCGGACCGCTAGCGGGGAATGTCTACGAGCAGTACTTC CSARAGPLAGNVYEQYF
TRBJ2-7 15 NA NA TRBV6-6 TGTGCCAGCAGAATAAAACAGGTGTATTCCTACGAGCAGTACTTC CASRIKQVYSYEQYF
TRBJ2-3 15 few NA TRBV5-5 TGTGCCAGCAGCCTCCTCCGAGGTGCAGGGGATACGCAGTATTTT CASSLLRGAGDTQYF
TRBJ1-4 14 NA NA TRBV6-6 TGTGCCAGCAGTTACTACAGGGACGGTGAAAAACTGTTTTTT CASSYYRDGEKLFF
TRBJ2-5 13 NA NA TRBV12-3/TRBV12-4 TGTGCCAGCAGTTTGGACAGATACGAGACCCAGTACTTC CASSLDRYETQYF
TRBJ1-6 15 many TRBD1 TRBV7-2 TGTGCCAGCAGCTTAGTCCGGGGACAGGTCCCACCCCTCCACTTT CASSLVRGQVPPLHF
TRBJ2-4 14 many NA TRBV7-2 TGTGCCAGCAGCTTAGCCGGCGGCAAAAACATTCAGTACTTC CASSLAGGKNIQYF
TRBJ1-6 15 few TRBD1 TRBV19 TGTGCCAGTAGCCTGGGGGGGACAGAAAATTCACCCCTCCACTTT CASSLGGTENSPLHF
TRBJ2-5 16 many NA TRBV4-3 TGCGCCAGCAGCCAAGATGGGCGGCCTAGGGAAGAGACCCAGTACTTC CASSQDGRPREETQYF
TRBJ2-7 15 many TRBD2 TRBV7-2 TGTGCCAGCAGCCGGGGACTAGCGGTACGCTACGAGCAGTACTTC CASSRGLAVRYEQYF
TRBJ2-5 14 NA NA TRBV20-1 TGCAGTGCTACGAGACCAGCGGGCCAAGAGACCCAGTACTTC CSATRPAGQETQYF
TRBJ2-5 12 many TRBD1 TRBV7-2 TGTGCCAGCAGCCAGCTAGGGGGCCGAAGGTACTTC CASSQLGGRRYF
TRBJ2-7 17 few TRBD2 TRBV7-2 TGTGCCAGCAGCTTGGTATCGGGAGGGCCTCTGGCATACGAGCAGTACTTC CASSLVSGGPLAYEQYF
TRBJ1-5 15 few NA TRBV20-1 TGCAGTGCTAGAGAAGACAGATATAGCAATCAGCCCCAGCATTTT CSAREDRYSNQPQHF
TRBJ2-1 16 NA NA TRBV7-8 TGTGCCAGCGTAATTGGGGGGGCCGGGCGCGGCAATGAGCAGTTCTTC CASVIGGAGRGNEQFF
TRBJ2-1 16 few NA TRBV5-5 TGTGCCAGCAGCTTGGTCCCACCCAGCTCCTACAATGAGCAGTTCTTC CASSLVPPSSYNEQFF
TRBJ2-6 18 NA NA TRBV28 TGTGCCAGCAGTGGAGATCGGGATAGGCATTCTGGGGCCAACGTCCTGACTTTC CASSGDRDRHSGANVLTF
TRBJ1-2 14 few NA TRBV7-2 TGTGCCAGCAGCTTAGTCCCCTTACACTATGGCTACACCTTC CASSLVPLHYGYTF
TRBJ2-5 10 NA NA TRBV20-1 TGCAGTGCCGGCACTGAGACCCAGTACTTC CSAGTETQYF
TRBJ2-4 17 few NA TRBV4-1 TGCGCCAGCAGCCCACTAGGAACGACTAGGGGCAAAAACATTCAGTACTTC CASSPLGTTRGKNIQYF
TRBJ2-1 15 few TRBD2 TRBV7-2 TGTGCCAGCAGCCCCGGGGTTTACCGGGGGGATGAGCAGTTCTTC CASSPGVYRGDEQFF
TRBJ1-5 14 NA NA TRBV7-4 TGTGCCAGCAGCTTAGCGGCGGGCGTAGGGCCCCAGCATTTT CASSLAAGVGPQHF
TRBJ2-5 16 NA NA TRBV18 TGTGCCAGCTCCCAATGGAAGGGGGGCCAAATGGAGACCCAGTACTTC CASSQWKGGQMETQYF
TRBJ2-1 16 few TRBD2 TRBV5-4 TGTGCCAGCAGCTTTCGACTAGCGGGCTCCTACAATGAGCAGTTCTTC CASSFRLAGSYNEQFF
TRBJ2-3 14 many TRBD2 TRBV12-3/TRBV12-4 TGTGCCAGCACCCCGGGGGGGTCCACAGATACGCAGTATTTT CASTPGGSTDTQYF
TRBJ1-5 14 few NA TRBV7-8 TGTGCCAGCAGCCTCGACAGGTCAGACCAGCCCCAGCATTTT CASSLDRSDQPQHF
TRBJ1-5 14 NA NA TRBV18 TGTGCCAGCTCACCCAATACAGGGAGGCAGCCCCAGCATTTT CASSPNTGRQPQHF
TRBJ1-6 14 NA TRBD1 TRBV12-3/TRBV12-4 TGTGCCAGCAGTTTCCAGGGGGATAATTCACCCCTCCACTTT CASSFQGDNSPLHF
TRBJ1-3 11 few NA TRBV10-3 TGTGCCATCAGTGAGGGGAACACCATATATTTT CAISEGNTIYF
TRBJ1-1 14 NA TRBD1 TRBV12-3/TRBV12-4 TGTGCCAGCACTAGACAGGGAAAAGGTGCTGAAGCTTTCTTT CASTRQGKGAEAFF
TRBJ1-5 14 NA NA TRBV20-1 TGCAGTGTTCTCCCAAGGACAGAACCTTGGCCCCAGCATTTT CSVLPRTEPWPQHF
TRBJ1-5 14 many NA TRBV7-2 TGTGCCAGCAGTATCGACAGAGCGGCTCAGCCCCAGCATTTT CASSIDRAAQPQHF